This T cell receptor beta chain came from a study of blood T cell repertoires in COVID-19. Here immunoSEQ multiplex PCR was the method, and the copy in TCRdb shows in-frame clones only, minus some. The table has fewer than 350,000 clones, 85% seen once; the top ten hold about 2.5%. This CDR3 is 14 amino acids long. The trim removed 5 bases at V and 0 bases at J, leaving 4 bases unmatched. Germline values: CDR1 MGHRA, CDR2 YSYEKL. This clonotype originated in a woman between 50 and 59 years old who had recovered from COVID-19. The chain employs TRBV4-1 and TRBJ2-7; 7 bases fit TRBD1. The source material was PBMCs or T cells enriched from blood (not recorded which). The CDR3 region has the DNA TGCGCCAGCAGCTTCCGACAGGGCTCCTACGAGCAGTACTTC. It yields the protein CASSFRQGSYEQYF.